This note documents a single T cell receptor beta chain sequence. 60 Vbeta and 13 Jbeta primers were used in PCR. Generated by immunoSEQ multiplex PCR, the TCRdb table keeps only in-frame clones and is missing some. The sample holds more than 150,000 clones, 60% to 85% seen once. This entry is derived from a study of cytomegalovirus exposure and HLA in healthy donors. Whole-study context: From donors who were HLA-typed, an early data release held approximately 91 million unique TCRs.

Germline V gene lookup returns CDR1 MDHEN and CDR2 SYDVKM. The germline V and J ends were trimmed by 5 bases and 14 bases, with 13 bases remaining between them. The CDR3 is 11 residues long. The clonotype comes from a man between 18 and 29 years old in good health and CMV-seronegative. This chain connects TRBV28 to TRBJ1-5, with a weak D call TRBD1 (5 bases). The sample was PBMCs. CDR3 sequence: CASSKDKVKHF. The CDR3 coding sequence is TGTGCCAGCAGTAAGGACAAGGTAAAGCATTTT.